This TCR beta chain was identified in a study of blood T cell repertoires in COVID-19. Study summary: The United States, Italy and Spain were the sources of the acute and convalescent COVID-19 samples. PBMCs, B-cell-depleted T cells, or T cells provided the cDNA or gDNA that made up the material.

Patients from Seattle were sampled longitudinally, starting during active infection. In the authors' workflow: Amplification of reference gene primers was used by the study to estimate nucleated cell counts. Sequenced by immunoSEQ multiplex PCR; TCRdb stores in-frame clones only, minus some. V and J calls plus clone size are reproduced from that table; the DNA served to infer D and trimming. The table includes 400,000 to 450,000 clones, around 89% detected once. This clone showed up just once. Trimming removed 4 bases from V and 5 bases from J, with 15 bases in between. Germline CDR1 and CDR2: LNHDA and SQIVND (reference sequence). The CDR3 runs 15 residues.

The rearrangement links TRBV19 to TRBJ1-5; weak D call: TRBD1 (5 bases). This receptor was obtained from a woman in her forties or fifties with COVID-19, enrolled during active disease. The sample consisted of peripheral blood. CDR3 sequence (DNA): TGTGCCAGTAGTAGCAACGTAGGGGTCCATCAGCCCCAGCATTTT. This sequence encodes CASSSNVGVHQPQHF.